This is a list of T cell receptor beta chains from one sample in a study of blood T cell repertoires in COVID-19. Sequenced by immunoSEQ multiplex PCR; TCRdb stores in-frame clones only, minus some. This table has some 200,000 clones, about 84% appearing once. The sequenced material came from PBMCs or T cells enriched from blood (not recorded which). All receptors derive from a woman in her forties with acute COVID-19. Each CDR3 is given with its conserved first and last residue. The D gene is left open where the match is weak. Part of the rows lack a size; the others show once, few, many or a class for expanded clones.

d_gene	j_gene	v_gene	abundance	CDR3nt	CDR3aa
TRBD2	TRBJ2-7	TRBV5-4	-	TGTGCCAGCAGCTTGGGGCGGGGGGAGTCATACGAGCAGTACTTC	CASSLGRGESYEQYF
TRBD1	TRBJ2-7	TRBV6-5	few	TGTGCCAGCACGTATTCCGGGGGACAGGGTAACGAGCAGTACTTC	CASTYSGGQGNEQYF
TRBD2	TRBJ2-2	TRBV19	-	TGTGCCAGTAGTATAAGTGCGGGAGTCGACACCGGGGAGCTGTTTTTT	CASSISAGVDTGELFF
-	TRBJ1-4	TRBV14	-	TGTGCCAGCAGCCGGAGGGCGGGAAATGAAAAACTGTTTTTT	CASSRRAGNEKLFF
TRBD2	TRBJ2-5	TRBV7-7	-	TGTGCTAGCAGCTTATTCGGAGCGGGAGTACTGGAGACCCAGTACTTC	CASSLFGAGVLETQYF
-	TRBJ2-2	TRBV9	-	TGTGCCAGCAGCGGTCGCCCGGCGAACACCGGGGAGCTGTTTTTT	CASSGRPANTGELFF
TRBD2	TRBJ2-5	TRBV5-1	-	TGCGCCAGCGGCCGGACTAGCGGGGGTGAGACCCAGTACTTC	CASGRTSGGETQYF
TRBD2	TRBJ2-7	TRBV6-5	-	TGTGCCAGCAGGGGAGGGGACCGGGCCTACGAGCAGTACTTC	CASRGGDRAYEQYF
-	TRBJ1-4	TRBV18	few	TGTGCCAGCTCACCACCGGGGCGGGACTATGAAAAACTGTTTTTT	CASSPPGRDYEKLFF
TRBD2	TRBJ2-1	TRBV7-2	-	TGTGCCAGCAGCTTAGCAGGAGCGGGAGTTTACAATGAGCAGTTCTTC	CASSLAGAGVYNEQFF
-	TRBJ1-4	TRBV9	-	TGTGCCAGCAGCCTGGGGTTTCGCGACAGTAATGAAAAACTGTTTTTT	CASSLGFRDSNEKLFF
-	TRBJ2-5	TRBV2	once	TGTGCCAGCAGTGACAGGGAAGAGACCCAGTACTTC	CASSDREETQYF
-	TRBJ2-5	TRBV6-1	-	TGTGCCAGCAGTGAATGGGCTCTGCAAGAGACCCAGTACTTC	CASSEWALQETQYF
-	TRBJ1-2	TRBV28	-	-	CASILGGRPGGYTF
-	TRBJ2-7	TRBV7-9	-	TGTGCCAGCAGCCTCTCCTACGAGCAGTACTTC	CASSLSYEQYF
TRBD2	TRBJ2-1	TRBV19	-	TGTGCCAGTAGTATAGACGCGGGAGGGCTTGAGCAGTTCTTC	CASSIDAGGLEQFF
TRBD2	TRBJ2-1	TRBV7-7	-	TGTGCTAGCAGCGCCCTCGGGACTAGCGGGAGCTCCTACAATGAGCAGTTCTTC	CASSALGTSGSSYNEQFF
TRBD2	TRBJ2-7	TRBV30	-	TGTGCCTGGACTAGCGGGAGCTCCTACGAGCAGTACTTC	CAWTSGSSYEQYF
-	TRBJ2-2	TRBV11-1	-	TGTGCCAGCAGCTTAGACAGGTGGACCGGGGAGCTGTTTTTT	CASSLDRWTGELFF
-	TRBJ2-1	TRBV7-9	-	TGTGCCAGCAGCTTAGGCCAGTACAATGAGCAGTTCTTC	CASSLGQYNEQFF
TRBD1	TRBJ1-1	TRBV12-3/TRBV12-4	-	TGTGCCAGCAGCCGCGGACAGGGCAATGAAGCTTTCTTT	CASSRGQGNEAFF
TRBD1	TRBJ2-7	TRBV5-4	-	TGTGCCAGCAGCGGTGGACAGGGCTACGAGCAGTACTTC	CASSGGQGYEQYF
-	TRBJ2-1	TRBV5-1	-	TGCGCCAGCAGCTTGGAGCCTGCGGGCTCCTACAATGAGCAGTTCTTC	CASSLEPAGSYNEQFF